This passage covers 17 T cell receptor beta chains from one sample sequenced in a study of shared clonotypes between healthy human individuals. Sequencing was performed with immunoSEQ multiplex PCR; in TCRdb, only in-frame clones are kept and a portion is missing. The sample lists around 690,000 clones; less than 95% were seen once. Sequenced: memory CD8+ T cells from PBMCs. Described subset: CD45RO+ cells pooled with CCR7-negative TemRA cells. The receptors here all came from a young man in good health. Some clones in this sample may be carry-over from other donors' samples.

This chain connects TRBV6-1 to TRBJ2-6; D uncertain. The germline V gene encodes CDR1 MNHNS and CDR2 SASEGT. CDR3 size: 17 residues. With 2 bases removed from V and 6 bases from J, the gap between germline ends came to 17 bases. CDR3 in amino acids: CASSERGTTYEANVLTF. DNA of the CDR3: TGTGCCAGCAGTGAACGAGGCACTACCTACGAGGCCAACGTCCTGACTTTC.

The chain carries TRBV28 and TRBJ2-4; D not resolved. Trimming removed 5 bases from V and 0 bases from J, with 11 bases in between. From germline, CDR1 is MDHEN and CDR2 SYDVKM. The CDR3 loop spans 15 amino acids. DNA of the CDR3: TGTGCCAGCAGTAATAGGGTTGTAGCCAAAAACATTCAGTACTTC. Protein sequence: CASSNRVVAKNIQYF.

The chain couples TRBV7-6 to TRBJ2-5; a weak D match, TRBD1 (6 bases). The CDR3 length is 15 residues. From germline, CDR1 is SGHVS and CDR2 FNYEAQ. V lost 5 bases and J 4 bases, leaving 17 bases between the germline ends. The CDR3 DNA reads as TGTGCCAGCAGCATCACCGGGACATCCGGAGAGACCCAGTACTTC. Amino acid sequence: CASSITGTSGETQYF.

CDR3 loop: CASSPAGQGNEQYF. The CDR3 DNA reads TGTGCCAGCAGTCCGGCGGGACAGGGTAACGAGCAGTACTTC. The chain combines TRBV28 with TRBJ2-7, with 9 bases that match TRBD1. The V segment lost 5 bases and the J segment 5 bases; nucleotides outside the gene matches: 7. The germline V gene encodes CDR1 MDHEN and CDR2 SYDVKM. The CDR3 has 14 residues.

The chain combines TRBV19 with TRBJ1-5, with 7 bases that match TRBD1. V dropped 10 bases and J dropped 6; count of bases not matched to a gene: 9. Germline V gene lookup returns CDR1 LNHDA and CDR2 SQIVND (reference sequence). The CDR3 contains 13 residues. The CDR3, as DNA: TGTGCCACCTCAGACAGGGACCGTCAGCCCCAGCATTTT. Translating gives CATSDRDRQPQHF.

This clone was seen once. The chain combines TRBV9 with TRBJ1-2; 7 nucleotides match TRBD1. Germline CDR1 is SGDLS and CDR2 is YYNGEE. This CDR3 contains 17 residues. The trim removed 2 bases at V and 0 bases at J, leaving 10 bases unmatched. The CDR3 region is CASSVWDSVDSNYGYTF. For the CDR3, the DNA is TGTGCCAGCAGCGTTTGGGACAGCGTTGACTCTAACTATGGCTACACCTTC.

The chain joins TRBV9 to TRBJ1-2; no reliable D call. V was shortened by 3 bases and J by 2 bases, with 8 bases between the two germline ends. The CDR3 sequence is 13 residues long. CDR1 and CDR2 from the germline V gene are SGDLS and YYNGEE. Here the CDR3 reads CASSGRKNYGYTF. The CDR3 DNA reads as TGTGCCAGCAGCGGACGGAAGAACTATGGCTACACCTTC.

The J gene is TRBJ2-7, the V gene TRBV13, with 9 bases aligning to TRBD2. This CDR3 comprises 15 residues. The germline V gene has CDR1 PRHDT and CDR2 FYEKMQ (reference sequence). J was trimmed by 6 bases and V by 5 bases; bases with no gene match: 11. In DNA, the CDR3 is TGTGCCAGCAGCCCGACGGGGACTAGCTCCCTCGAGCAGTACTTC. Translating it yields CASSPTGTSSLEQYF.

V and J are TRBV7-6 and TRBJ2-1; TRBD2 matches 10 bases. Germline V gene lookup returns CDR1 SGHVS and CDR2 FNYEAQ. V lost 3 bases to trimming and J lost 1 base; unmatched junction nucleotides: 6. The CDR3 runs 17 residues. CDR3 bases: TGTGCCAGCAGCTTTTCTAGCGGGAGAGGGTCCTACAATGAGCAGTTCTTC. It codes for CASSFSSGRGSYNEQFF.

The chain is built from TRBV27 and TRBJ2-3; D is ambiguous. V was trimmed by 5 bases and J by 2 bases, leaving 17 bases between them. This CDR3 comprises 16 residues. From germline, CDR1 is MNHEY and CDR2 SMNVEV (reference sequence). The CDR3 loop is CASSRLGPIHTDTQYF. CDR3 bases: TGTGCCAGCAGTCGGCTTGGGCCGATCCACACAGATACGCAGTATTTT.

This clone was counted ten times or more. In DNA form, the CDR3 reads TGTGCCAGCAGCCAAGTGCCGGGACAGATCACTGAAGCTTTCTTT. Amino acid sequence: CASSQVPGQITEAFF. The chain joins TRBV14 to TRBJ1-1; TRBD1 aligns across 7 bases. Germline V gives CDR1 SGHDN, CDR2 FVKESK. The CDR3 covers 15 residues. V was clipped by 1 base and J by 4 bases; unmatched bases: 6.

The chain links TRBV11-2 to TRBJ2-4; the D is unclear. V lost 7 bases to trimming and J lost 4 bases, with 20 bases between them. The CDR3 sequence is 16 residues long. CDR1 is SGHAT, CDR2 FQNNGV, per germline. The CDR3 sequence: CASTKGPQLEKNIQYF. In nucleotides, the CDR3 is TGTGCCAGCACCAAAGGTCCGCAGTTGGAGAAAAACATTCAGTACTTC.

J is TRBJ2-2 and V is TRBV5-1; 11 bases align to TRBD2. Looked up from germline, CDR1 is SGHRS and CDR2 is YFSETQ. V dropped 4 bases and J dropped 5; count of bases not matched to a gene: 7. The CDR3 runs to 16 residues. The CDR3, as DNA: TGCGCCAGCAGCCGGACCCTAGCGGGAGGTACCGGGGAGCTGTTTTTT. This codes for CASSRTLAGGTGELFF.

The chain employs TRBV27 and TRBJ2-6; no clear D. V was shortened by 2 bases and J by 0 bases, with 14 bases between the two germline ends. The germline gives CDR1 MNHEY, CDR2 SMNVEV (reference sequence). The CDR3 is made up of 18 amino acids. The CDR3 nucleotides read TGTGCCAGCAGTTTACTGTCGGATACTAACTCTGGGGCCAACGTCCTGACTTTC. Protein sequence: CASSLLSDTNSGANVLTF. Based on the CDR3 plus reference TRBV27 and TRBJ2-6, the full variable domain is EAQVTQNPRYLITVTGKKLTVTCSQNMNHEYMSWYRQDPGLGLRQIYYSMNVEVTDKGDVPEGYKVSRKEKRNFPLILESPSPNQTSLYFCASSLLSDTNSGANVLTFGAGSRLTVL.

The chain has TRBV18 and TRBJ1-6; D call uncertain. Trimming pared 4 bases from V and 10 bases from J, leaving 14 bases between. Germline lookup yields CDR1 KGHSH and CDR2 LQKENI. The CDR3 has 14 amino acids. Here the CDR3 DNA reads TGTGCCAGCTCACGAATATCTGACCCCTCACCCCTCCACTTT. Its protein is CASSRISDPSPLHF. Supplemented by reference TRBV18 and TRBJ1-6, the full variable domain reads NAGVMQNPRHLVRRRGQEARLRCSPMKGHSHVYWYRQLPEEGLKFMVYLQKENIIDESGMPKERFSAEFPKEGPSILRIQQVVRGDSAAYFCASSRISDPSPLHFGNGTRLTVT.

The chain combines TRBV6-5 with TRBJ2-7; unclear D gene. There are 11 residues in the CDR3. V was cut by 7 bases and J by 5 bases, with 9 bases left in between. Germline-derived CDR1 and CDR2 are MNHEY and SVGAGI. CDR3 sequence: CASTLADEQYF. The CDR3, as DNA: TGTGCCAGCACTTTGGCGGACGAGCAGTACTTC.

This clone was seen just once. V and J are TRBV27 and TRBJ2-7, with 8 bases aligning to TRBD2. The CDR3 extends over 14 amino acids. After removal of 5 bases from V and 0 bases from J, the junction contained 3 bases not matched to a gene. Germline assignment: CDR1 MNHEY and CDR2 SMNVEV (reference sequence). The CDR3 here is CASSGLAGSYEQYF. The CDR3 DNA reads TGTGCCAGCAGTGGGCTAGCGGGCTCCTACGAGCAGTACTTC.